A single sample gave rise to the 14 T cell receptor beta chains below, sequenced in a study of identical twins. Via MiXCR, TCRdb re-called the 5' RACE reads, giving one row per CDR3 protein. The table has some 230,000 distinct CDR3 sequences, 6.5% seen once. These data also featured in a second study, about T cells expressing NK-cell markers.

The sequencing sample was made of CD8+ T cells sorted from blood. These receptors were collected from a woman aged 18-30 years in good health.

This clonotype was counted only a few times. V gene TRBV12-3 or TRBV12-4 combines with J gene TRBJ1-2; D unresolved. CDR3 length equals 15 residues. Trimming stripped 1 base from V and 5 bases from J, with 14 bases between. The CDR3 DNA sequence: TGTGCCAGCAGTTTAGGGCCGGCAGGCCAATATGGCTACACCTTC. Protein: CASSLGPAGQYGYTF.

This CDR3 is CASSYQSLDRAFYNEQFF. The CDR3 nucleotides read TGTGCCAGCAGTTACCAGAGCCTCGACAGGGCCTTTTACAATGAGCAGTTCTTC. The chain uses TRBV6-5 and TRBJ2-1, with 7 nucleotides matching TRBD1. CDR3 length: 18 residues. Losses at the gene ends were 2 bases for V and 4 bases for J; bases not matched to a gene: 14. Per germline, CDR1 MNHEY and CDR2 SVGAGI.

The chain employs TRBV27 and TRBJ2-7, with a possible D match to TRBD2 (6 bases). Trimming shortened V by 3 bases and J by 4 bases, and 13 bases separated the two germline ends. The CDR3 spans 14 residues. Germline assignment: CDR1 MNHEY and CDR2 SMNVEV (reference sequence). The CDR3 region has the DNA TGTGCCAGCAGTTTTTCAGCGGGTGGTTACGAGCAGTACTTC. Residues: CASSFSAGGYEQYF.

This clonotype came up a few times. Here the CDR3 reads CASSYSIQSPSGYTQYF. The CDR3 coding sequence is TGTGCCAGCAGTTACTCAATACAGAGTCCATCGGGGTATACGCAGTATTTT. This chain links TRBV6-2 or TRBV6-3 with TRBJ2-3, with a weak D call TRBD2 (5 bases). Germline values: CDR1 MNHEY, CDR2 SVGEGT. The V end was cut by 0 bases, the J end by 7 bases, with 20 bases between. The CDR3 loop spans 17 amino acids.

This clonotype was detected ten times or more. The rearrangement joins TRBV5-6 to TRBJ1-2, with D possibly TRBD1 on 5 matching bases. In germline, CDR1 is SGHDT, CDR2 YYEEEE. The CDR3 covers 14 residues. Trimming left V 0 bases short and J 7 bases short, with 13 bases between. CDR3 sequence (DNA): TGTGCCAGCAGCTTGGGTCGGGGCGCCGGTGGCTACACCTTC. It codes for CASSLGRGAGGYTF.

This clonotype has ten or more counts. The rearrangement links TRBV11-3 to TRBJ1-2, with D perhaps TRBD1 (5 bases). Germline CDR1 reads SGHNT; CDR2 reads YENEEA. Trimming took 5 bases from V and 4 from J, leaving 11 bases between them. The CDR3 length is 13 residues. CDR3 nucleotide sequence: TGTGCCAGCAGCCCGGGGCAGGCCTATGGCTACACCTTC. Its protein is CASSPGQAYGYTF.

This clonotype has only a few counts. This chain uses TRBV7-6 with TRBJ2-7; D perhaps matches TRBD1 (6 bases). The CDR3 contains 14 residues. Germline CDR1 reads SGHVS; CDR2 reads FNYEAQ. V lost 2 bases, J lost 7 bases, and 15 bases lay in between. Written as DNA, the CDR3 is TGTGCCAGCAGCTTAAGTGTAGGACAGCCGGAGCAGTACTTC. It yields the protein CASSLSVGQPEQYF.

This clonotype was detected ten times or more. The J gene is TRBJ1-2, the V gene TRBV5-1, with D perhaps TRBD1 (6 bases). Germline V gene sequence: CDR1 SGHRS, CDR2 YFSETQ. Trimming cost V 0 bases and J 0 bases, with 15 bases left between them. CDR3 length equals 17 residues. In DNA, the CDR3 is TGCGCCAGCAGCTTGGGGTATCAGGGGCCGACTAACTATGGCTACACCTTC. This encodes CASSLGYQGPTNYGYTF.

The rearrangement uses TRBV29-1 and TRBJ2-7; TRBD2 is a possible D gene (5 bases). V dropped 6 bases and J dropped 4 bases, with 19 bases sitting between them. The CDR3 covers 14 residues. In germline, CDR1 is SQVTM, CDR2 ANQGSEA. For the CDR3, the DNA is TGCAGCGTCGACGGGATGGGGTCGGGGTACGAGCAGTACTTC. Protein product: CSVDGMGSGYEQYF.

This clonotype was counted at least ten times. The genes are TRBV2 and TRBJ1-4; D unclear. CDR3 size: 14 residues. The ends were cut back, 5 bases at V and 2 bases at J, with 9 bases in the middle. CDR1 and CDR2 from the germline V gene are SNHLY and FYNNEI. CDR3 residues: CASSPDLTNEKLFF. The CDR3, as DNA: TGTGCCAGCAGTCCGGATCTGACTAATGAAAAACTGTTTTTT.

This clonotype was detected only a few times. The chain links TRBV6-5 to TRBJ1-2; D call uncertain. Germline V gene lookup returns CDR1 MNHEY and CDR2 SVGAGI. CDR3 size: 14 residues. V lost 2 bases to trimming and J lost 5 bases, with 12 bases between them. The chain's CDR3 is CASSYNEDGYGYTF. In DNA, the CDR3 is TGTGCCAGCAGTTACAACGAGGATGGGTATGGCTACACCTTC.

The chain employs TRBV12-3 or TRBV12-4 and TRBJ1-1, with 7 nucleotides matching TRBD1. This CDR3 has 15 amino acids. J gave up 1 base and V 7 bases, and 9 bases lay outside the gene matches. In DNA, the CDR3 is TGTGCCAGCACTCAACCCGGGACAGAGAACACTGAAGCTTTCTTT. It specifies CASTQPGTENTEAFF.

There are a few counts of this clonotype. The J gene is TRBJ2-7, the V gene TRBV10-3, with D unresolved. The CDR3 totals 14 residues. Per the germline V gene, CDR1 is ENHRY and CDR2 is SYGVKD. Trimming removed 4 bases at V and 3 bases at J, with 13 bases between. Here the CDR3 reads CAISVALPVYEQYF. In DNA form, the CDR3 reads TGTGCCATCAGTGTAGCCCTCCCCGTCTACGAGCAGTACTTC.

This clonotype was observed at least ten times. The rearrangement uses TRBV7-9 and TRBJ2-7; 12 nucleotides agree with TRBD2. V was pared by 5 bases and J by 2 bases, with 4 bases of the junction left unmatched. The CDR3 is 15 residues long. Germline V CDR1 and CDR2: SEHNR, FQNEAQ (reference sequence). Here the CDR3 reads CASSPRLAGAYEQYF. DNA of the CDR3: TGTGCCAGCAGCCCGCGACTAGCGGGAGCCTACGAGCAGTACTTC.